These T cell receptor beta chains were read from a single sample in a study of T cell responses to AZD1222 COVID-19 vaccine. The repertoire was sequenced with immunoSEQ multiplex PCR; TCRdb's copy has only in-frame clones and lacks some. This sample has under 75,000 clones; about 88% occur once, and the top ten carry about 18%. Sample: peripheral blood, taken on day 0 of AZD1222 vaccination. The receptors stem from an adult in good health. Each CDR3 is given without its conserved first and last residue. Each record gives: clone size, D gene, V gene, CDR3 length, CDR3 protein. A D gene is named only where the DNA matches it firmly. Rows give clone size only sometimes, using once, few, many, or a class for an expanded clone.

clone_size: -; d_call: -; v_call: TRBV7-9; cdr3_length: 9; cdr3_aa: ASSLTSEQY
clone_size: -; d_call: -; v_call: TRBV5-4; cdr3_length: 10; cdr3_aa: ASSHGGTEAF
clone_size: -; d_call: -; v_call: TRBV5-1; cdr3_length: 12; cdr3_aa: ASSLISTNEKLF
clone_size: -; d_call: TRBD1; v_call: TRBV6-1; cdr3_length: 13; cdr3_aa: ASSEGGQGGEKLF
clone_size: -; d_call: TRBD1; v_call: TRBV7-3; cdr3_length: 11; cdr3_aa: ASSFDRGAGYT
clone_size: -; d_call: TRBD1; v_call: TRBV5-6; cdr3_length: 15; cdr3_aa: ASSSDREWGLNTEAF
clone_size: -; d_call: -; v_call: TRBV9; cdr3_length: 14; cdr3_aa: ASSVGLSSFAETQY
clone_size: -; d_call: -; v_call: TRBV5-1; cdr3_length: 10; cdr3_aa: ASSIAKGEQY
clone_size: -; d_call: -; v_call: TRBV28; cdr3_length: 14; cdr3_aa: ASSPPAGRRNEKLF
clone_size: once; d_call: -; v_call: TRBV10-3; cdr3_length: 13; cdr3_aa: AISESSGVIYGYT
clone_size: -; d_call: -; v_call: TRBV6-1; cdr3_length: 14; cdr3_aa: ASSEIGGGSSYEQY
clone_size: -; d_call: -; v_call: TRBV28; cdr3_length: 11; cdr3_aa: ASNSGSTDTQY
clone_size: -; d_call: TRBD2; v_call: TRBV5-1; cdr3_length: 14; cdr3_aa: ASSPLAGGISYEQY
clone_size: -; d_call: -; v_call: TRBV28; cdr3_length: 13; cdr3_aa: ASQVAGAGDEKLF
clone_size: once; d_call: TRBD2; v_call: TRBV7-3; cdr3_length: 13; cdr3_aa: ASSLSSGGAETQY
clone_size: -; d_call: -; v_call: TRBV5-1; cdr3_length: 12; cdr3_aa: ASSLEQKGYGYT
clone_size: -; d_call: -; v_call: TRBV6-5; cdr3_length: 11; cdr3_aa: ASSSRQNTEAF
clone_size: -; d_call: -; v_call: TRBV27; cdr3_length: 14; cdr3_aa: ASSPLGLNSNQPQH
clone_size: -; d_call: -; v_call: TRBV6-6; cdr3_length: 9; cdr3_aa: ASSLQLRLF
clone_size: -; d_call: -; v_call: TRBV30; cdr3_length: 11; cdr3_aa: AWIGDYNSPLH
clone_size: -; d_call: -; v_call: TRBV10-1; cdr3_length: 13; cdr3_aa: ASSSIGPEWGELF
clone_size: -; d_call: -; v_call: TRBV30; cdr3_length: 11; cdr3_aa: AFSPDRTYEQY
clone_size: once; d_call: -; v_call: TRBV19; cdr3_length: 13; cdr3_aa: ASSTIDRMNTEAF
clone_size: -; d_call: -; v_call: TRBV7-2; cdr3_length: 13; cdr3_aa: ASSFYLFEGYEQY
clone_size: -; d_call: -; v_call: TRBV6-2/TRBV6-3; cdr3_length: 11; cdr3_aa: ASSWGTTYEQY
clone_size: -; d_call: -; v_call: TRBV4-3; cdr3_length: 14; cdr3_aa: ASSQDYGQVNTEAF
clone_size: -; d_call: -; v_call: TRBV6-5; cdr3_length: 11; cdr3_aa: AEGSGQTDTQY
clone_size: once; d_call: -; v_call: TRBV9; cdr3_length: 12; cdr3_aa: ASSPAEGADTQY
clone_size: -; d_call: -; v_call: TRBV9; cdr3_length: 13; cdr3_aa: ASSPTVGSIEKLF
clone_size: -; d_call: -; v_call: TRBV9; cdr3_length: 11; cdr3_aa: ASSVVADYGYT
clone_size: -; d_call: TRBD2; v_call: TRBV7-9; cdr3_length: 13; cdr3_aa: ASSIAGAGGGELF
clone_size: few; d_call: -; v_call: TRBV7-3; cdr3_length: 13; cdr3_aa: ASSLTPSPGRGYT
clone_size: -; d_call: TRBD1; v_call: TRBV5-1; cdr3_length: 12; cdr3_aa: ASSSGQGKEKLF
clone_size: -; d_call: TRBD1; v_call: TRBV19; cdr3_length: 11; cdr3_aa: ASSIGTGMGYT
clone_size: -; d_call: TRBD1; v_call: TRBV5-8; cdr3_length: 14; cdr3_aa: ASSSLLTGGNYGYT
clone_size: -; d_call: TRBD1; v_call: TRBV28; cdr3_length: 14; cdr3_aa: ASSLGQGALRYEQY
clone_size: -; d_call: -; v_call: TRBV9; cdr3_length: 10; cdr3_aa: ASSVDGTEAF
clone_size: -; d_call: TRBD1; v_call: TRBV4-1; cdr3_length: 12; cdr3_aa: ASSHHPRGNEQF
clone_size: -; d_call: -; v_call: TRBV7-2; cdr3_length: 11; cdr3_aa: ASRLSLNYGYT
clone_size: -; d_call: -; v_call: TRBV19; cdr3_length: 12; cdr3_aa: ASSIRGGNEKLF
clone_size: -; d_call: -; v_call: TRBV12-3/TRBV12-4; cdr3_length: 11; cdr3_aa: ASSSEWSTEAF
clone_size: -; d_call: -; v_call: TRBV19; cdr3_length: 16; cdr3_aa: ASSTPSLTAGAVLEAF
clone_size: -; d_call: TRBD1; v_call: TRBV13; cdr3_length: 13; cdr3_aa: ASSLHRGVNTEAF
clone_size: -; d_call: -; v_call: TRBV18; cdr3_length: 13; cdr3_aa: ASSPSQALGEKLF
clone_size: -; d_call: -; v_call: TRBV5-4; cdr3_length: 11; cdr3_aa: ASSLTSTGELF
clone_size: once; d_call: -; v_call: TRBV29-1; cdr3_length: 12; cdr3_aa: SVEDTRVRETQY
clone_size: -; d_call: TRBD2; v_call: TRBV6-2/TRBV6-3; cdr3_length: 13; cdr3_aa: ASSYSTSGGHEQY
clone_size: -; d_call: TRBD1; v_call: TRBV30; cdr3_length: 13; cdr3_aa: AWSADRGFNQPQH
clone_size: -; d_call: -; v_call: TRBV9; cdr3_length: 10; cdr3_aa: ASSVDGGGYT
clone_size: -; d_call: -; v_call: TRBV30; cdr3_length: 12; cdr3_aa: AWSPSSTNEKLF